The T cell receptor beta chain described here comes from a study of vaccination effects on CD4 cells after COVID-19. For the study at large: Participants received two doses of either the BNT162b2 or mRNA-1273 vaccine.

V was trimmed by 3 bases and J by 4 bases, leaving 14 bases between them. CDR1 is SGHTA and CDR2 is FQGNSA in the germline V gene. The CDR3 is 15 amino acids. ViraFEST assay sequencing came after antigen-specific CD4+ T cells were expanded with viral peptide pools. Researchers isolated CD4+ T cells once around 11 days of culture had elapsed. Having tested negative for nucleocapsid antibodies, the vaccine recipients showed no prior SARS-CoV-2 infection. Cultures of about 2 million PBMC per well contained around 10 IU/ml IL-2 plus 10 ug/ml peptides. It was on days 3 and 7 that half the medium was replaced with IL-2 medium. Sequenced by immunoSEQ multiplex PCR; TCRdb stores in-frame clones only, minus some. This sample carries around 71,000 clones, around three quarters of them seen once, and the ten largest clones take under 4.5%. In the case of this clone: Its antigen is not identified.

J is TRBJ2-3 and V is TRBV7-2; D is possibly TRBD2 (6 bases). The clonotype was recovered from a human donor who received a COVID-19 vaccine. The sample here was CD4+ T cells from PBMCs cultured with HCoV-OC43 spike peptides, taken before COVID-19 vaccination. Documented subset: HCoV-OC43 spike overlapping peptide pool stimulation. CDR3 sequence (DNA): TGTGCCAGCAGCTTCGCGGGGCCCAGGTCAGATACGCAGTATTTT. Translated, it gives CASSFAGPRSDTQYF.